Below, 11 T cell receptor beta chains from the same sample are listed, as sequenced in a study of CD8 T cells in Susac syndrome (dated by TCRdb to between 2018 and 2021). The library was made by the immunoSEQ multiplex PCR assay. RNA was extracted using the RNeasy kit, and roughly 0.5 to 1 ug of the RNA was reverse transcribed with random hexamers. The public reads were reprocessed in TCRdb via fastp at Q25 and MiXCR, keeping in-frame beta chains. Each record represents a unique CDR3 protein, reported with the most common genes and DNA among its rows. This sample comprises under 200,000 distinct CDR3 sequences, roughly 95% of them detected only once. The biggest ten clones account for 0.095% to 0.15% of the sample. Sequencing input: CD4+ T cells from PBMCs. The receptor source for this set is a human donor with Susac syndrome.

Here the CDR3 DNA reads TGTGCCAGCAGCCCGCGGGAGGCAAGCACAGATACGCAGTATTTT. Protein sequence: CASSPREASTDTQYF. V is TRBV7-2 and J is TRBJ2-3; 8 bases fit TRBD2. This CDR3 is built from 15 residues. The J segment lost 0 bases and the V segment lost 5 bases, leaving 4 bases of the junction unmatched. Germline CDR1 and CDR2: SGHTA and FQGNSA. Together with reference TRBV7-2 and TRBJ2-3, the CDR3 gives the full variable domain: GAGVSQSPSNKVTEKGKDVELRCDPISGHTALYWYRQSLGQGLEFLIYFQGNSAPDKSGLPSDRFSAERTGGSVSTLTIQRTQQEDSAVYLCASSPREASTDTQYFGPGTRLTVL.

This chain links TRBV11-2 with TRBJ2-7; TRBD1 matches at 8 bases. After removal of 4 bases from V and 2 bases from J, the junction contained 4 bases not matched to a gene. The CDR3 covers 14 residues. The germline V gene has CDR1 SGHAT and CDR2 FQNNGV. For the CDR3, the DNA is TGTGCCAGCAGCTCAGGACAGGGCCCCTACGAGCAGTACGTC. Amino acid sequence: CASSSGQGPYEQYV.

This sequence joins TRBV7-9 and TRBJ2-3; D gene unclear. CDR1 and CDR2 from the germline V gene are SEHNR and FQNEAQ (reference sequence). The germline V and J ends were trimmed by 5 bases and 11 bases, with 14 bases remaining between them. This CDR3 is 12 amino acids long. The CDR3 here is CASSENKQWQYF. Written as DNA, the CDR3 is TGTGCCAGCAGCGAAAATAAGCAATGGCAGTATTTT.

This clonotype is a singleton in its sample. V usage is TRBV15 and J usage is TRBJ1-5; D is perhaps TRBD1 (5 bases). This CDR3 is built from 12 residues. Germline lookup yields CDR1 LNHNV and CDR2 YYDKDF (reference sequence). V was shortened by 1 base and J by 7 bases, with 5 bases between the two germline ends. The CDR3 protein is CATSRGDQPQHF. CDR3 DNA: TGTGCCACCAGCAGAGGGGACCAGCCCCAGCATTTT. Together with reference TRBV15 and TRBJ1-5, the CDR3 gives the full variable domain: DAMVIQNPRYQVTQFGKPVTLSCSQTLNHNVMYWYQQKSSQAPKLLFHYYDKDFNNEADTPDNFQSRRPNTSFCFLDIRSPGLGDTAMYLCATSRGDQPQHFGDGTRLSIL.

The chain has TRBV9 and TRBJ2-5, with 8 bases fitting TRBD1. The ends lost 4 bases at V and 5 bases at J; junction bases unmatched: 4. CDR1 SGDLS and CDR2 YYNGEE come from the germline V gene. This CDR3 comprises 13 residues. CDR3 amino acids: CASSPGQVETQYF. As DNA, the CDR3 is TGTGCCAGCAGCCCGGGACAGGTGGAGACCCAGTACTTC.

V gene TRBV28 combines with J gene TRBJ2-1, with D unclear. The CDR3 is 12 amino acids. V lost 5 bases to trimming and J lost 9 bases, with 11 bases between them. Germline lookup yields CDR1 MDHEN and CDR2 SYDVKM. This chain's CDR3 is CASSETAGEQFF. Written as DNA, the CDR3 is TGTGCCAGCAGTGAGACTGCTGGTGAGCAGTTCTTC.

This chain uses TRBV20-1 with TRBJ1-6, with a tentative D call TRBD1 (5 bases). Deletions cut 1 base from V and 6 bases from J, with 13 bases between. Per germline, CDR1 DFQATT and CDR2 SNEGSKA (reference sequence). This CDR3 region has 15 residues. The CDR3 region is CSARAPGPTNSPLHF. For the CDR3, the DNA is TGCAGTGCTAGAGCCCCGGGGCCGACTAATTCACCCCTCCACTTT.

The chain is built from TRBV7-2 and TRBJ2-6; D uncertain. Between the trimmed V and J ends, which lost 2 bases and 4 bases, there was a span of 9 bases. CDR1 and CDR2 from the germline V gene are SGHTA and FQGNSA. The CDR3 is 15 amino acids. As DNA, the CDR3 is TGTGCCAGCAGCTTAATCTGGGGAGGGGCCAACGTCCTGACTTTC. Its protein product is CASSLIWGGANVLTF. Full variable domain (missing parts from reference TRBV7-2 and TRBJ2-6): GAGVSQSPSNKVTEKGKDVELRCDPISGHTALYWYRQSLGQGLEFLIYFQGNSAPDKSGLPSDRFSAERTGGSVSTLTIQRTQQEDSAVYLCASSLIWGGANVLTFGAGSRLTVL.

V gene TRBV4-2 combines with J gene TRBJ1-6; a weak D match, TRBD1 (6 bases). V was pared by 3 bases and J by 9 bases, with 18 bases between. The CDR3 covers 16 residues. Germline-derived CDR1 and CDR2 are LGHNA and YNFKEQ. The CDR3 region is CASSQPATGQGSPLHF. CDR3 bases: TGTGCCAGCAGCCAGCCCGCTACAGGGCAGGGTTCACCCCTCCACTTT.

The chain employs TRBV7-9 and TRBJ1-2, with 7 bases fitting TRBD1. This CDR3 is built from 14 residues. Per the germline V gene, CDR1 is SEHNR and CDR2 is FQNEAQ (reference sequence). With V trimmed by 9 bases and J by 6 bases, 13 bases remained unmatched. This CDR3 reads CAREKQGEYNGYTF. The CDR3 DNA reads TGTGCCAGAGAGAAGCAGGGGGAGTACAATGGCTACACCTTC.

The genes are TRBV4-1 and TRBJ2-6; no clear D. Trimming took off 3 bases at V and 0 bases at J, with 9 bases between the two ends. CDR3 length: 16 residues. The germline V gene encodes CDR1 MGHRA and CDR2 YSYEKL. CDR3 DNA sequence: TGCGCCAGCAGCCATGGACGGTTCTCTGGGGCCAACGTCCTGACTTTC. It is translated as CASSHGRFSGANVLTF.